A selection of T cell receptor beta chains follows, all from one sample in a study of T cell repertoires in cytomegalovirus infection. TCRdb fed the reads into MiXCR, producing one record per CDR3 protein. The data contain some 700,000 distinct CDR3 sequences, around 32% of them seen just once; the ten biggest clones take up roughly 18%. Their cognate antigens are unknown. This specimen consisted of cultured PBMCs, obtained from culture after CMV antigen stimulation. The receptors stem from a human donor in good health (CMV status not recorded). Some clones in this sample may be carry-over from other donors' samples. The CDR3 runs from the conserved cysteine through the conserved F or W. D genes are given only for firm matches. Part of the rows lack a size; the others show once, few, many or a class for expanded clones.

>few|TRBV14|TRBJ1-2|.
CASSRPRGQRVYGYTF
TGTGCCAGCAGCCGCCCCCGGGGGCAGAGAGTCTATGGCTACACCTTC
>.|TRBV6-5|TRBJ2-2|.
CASSRMGITNTGELFF
TGTGCCAGCAGTCGAATGGGCATAACGAACACCGGGGAGCTGTTTTTT
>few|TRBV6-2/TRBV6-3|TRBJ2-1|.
CASSEPATSYNEQFF
TGTGCCAGCAGTGAACCGGCAACCTCCTACAATGAGCAGTTCTTC
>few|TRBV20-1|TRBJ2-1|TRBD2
CSAQPGLAANNEQFF
TGCAGCGCCCAGCCCGGGCTAGCGGCAAACAATGAGCAGTTCTTC
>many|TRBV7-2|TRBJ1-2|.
CASSLYGRGSGYTF
TGTGCCAGCAGCTTATATGGCAGGGGAAGTGGCTACACCTTC
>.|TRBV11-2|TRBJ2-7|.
CASSFEGSEQYF
TGTGCCAGCAGCTTTGAGGGCAGCGAGCAGTACTTC
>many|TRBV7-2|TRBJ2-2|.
CASSLGRNTGELFF
TGTGCCAGCAGCTTGGGGCGGAACACCGGGGAGCTGTTTTTT
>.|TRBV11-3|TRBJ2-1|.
CASSSSFGGQDEQFF
TGTGCCAGCAGCTCCAGTTTCGGGGGCCAGGATGAGCAGTTCTTC
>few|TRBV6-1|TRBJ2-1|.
CASSEVGGSAYNEQFF
TGTGCCAGCAGTGAAGTCGGCGGATCTGCCTACAATGAGCAGTTCTTC
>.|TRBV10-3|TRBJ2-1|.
CAFGWAGANEQFF
TGTGCCTTCGGATGGGCCGGGGCCAATGAGCAGTTCTTC
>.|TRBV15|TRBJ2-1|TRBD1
CATSRGQGRDNEQFF
TGTGCCACCAGCCGGGGACAGGGGAGGGACAATGAGCAGTTCTTC
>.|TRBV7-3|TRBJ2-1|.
CASSGEGASEQFF
TGTGCCAGCAGCGGGGAGGGGGCAAGTGAGCAGTTCTTC
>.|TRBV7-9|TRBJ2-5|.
CASSLKKDSKETQYF
TGTGCCAGCAGCTTAAAAAAGGACTCCAAAGAGACCCAGTACTTC
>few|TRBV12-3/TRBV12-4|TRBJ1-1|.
CASSLEAQNTEAFF
TGTGCCAGCAGTTTAGAAGCACAAAACACTGAAGCTTTCTTT
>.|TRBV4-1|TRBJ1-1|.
CASSQEAYGNTEAFF
TGCGCCAGCAGCCAAGAGGCTTACGGGAACACTGAAGCTTTCTTT
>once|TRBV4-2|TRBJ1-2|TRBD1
CASSQDSTGPGYTF
TGTGCCAGCAGCCAAGATTCGACAGGGCCCGGCTACACCTTC
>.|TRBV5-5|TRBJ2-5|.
CASSTGPFQETQYF
TGTGCCAGCAGCACCGGGCCTTTCCAAGAGACCCAGTACTTC
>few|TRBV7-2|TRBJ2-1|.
CASSLVLVGSQFF
TGTGCCAGCAGCTTAGTGTTAGTCGGTAGCCAGTTCTTC
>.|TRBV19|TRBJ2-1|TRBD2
CASSIAGGSIEQFF
TGTGCCAGTAGCATAGCGGGAGGGAGTATTGAGCAGTTCTTC
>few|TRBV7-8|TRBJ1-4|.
CASSLSRAATNEKLFF
TGTGCCAGCAGCCTCAGCAGGGCTGCAACTAATGAAAAACTGTTTTTT
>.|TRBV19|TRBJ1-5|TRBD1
CASWPRGQPNQPQHF
TGTGCCAGTTGGCCTCGGGGACAGCCGAATCAGCCCCAGCATTTT
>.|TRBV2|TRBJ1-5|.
CASSTSASYQPQHF
TGTGCCAGCAGTACCTCCGCGAGTTACCAGCCCCAGCATTTT
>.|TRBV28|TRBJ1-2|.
CASSLNMYGYTF
TGTGCCAGCAGTTTAAACATGTATGGCTACACCTTC
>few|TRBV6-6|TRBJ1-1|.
CASQRDRGNTEAFF
TGTGCCAGCCAAAGGGACCGTGGAAACACTGAAGCTTTCTTT
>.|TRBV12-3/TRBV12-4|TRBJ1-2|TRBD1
CATSGQDGGYTF
TGTGCCACCTCGGGACAGGACGGTGGCTACACCTTC
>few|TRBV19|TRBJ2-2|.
CASSVSGVTAPGELFF
TGTGCCAGTAGTGTCTCAGGGGTCACTGCGCCCGGGGAGCTGTTTTTT
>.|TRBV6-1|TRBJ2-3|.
CASSEMGGPDTQYF
TGTGCCAGCAGTGAAATGGGGGGGCCAGATACGCAGTATTTT
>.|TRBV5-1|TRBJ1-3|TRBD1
CASSLGQGAGGNTIYF
TGCGCCAGCAGCCTCGGACAGGGGGCAGGAGGAAACACCATATATTTT
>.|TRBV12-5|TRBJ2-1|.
CASGLGLGDSLGEQFF
TGTGCTAGTGGTTTGGGACTAGGGGACAGCCTGGGGGAGCAGTTCTTC
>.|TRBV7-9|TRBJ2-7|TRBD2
CASSDENDMAGGHEQYF
TGTGCCAGCAGCGATGAAAATGATATGGCGGGGGGCCACGAGCAGTACTTC
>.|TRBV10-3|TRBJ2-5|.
CAIMGGNTSWETQYF
TGTGCCATCATGGGGGGAAATACCTCGTGGGAGACCCAGTACTTC
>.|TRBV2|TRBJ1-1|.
CASSLQEKAFF
TGTGCCAGCAGCCTACAGGAGAAGGCTTTCTTT
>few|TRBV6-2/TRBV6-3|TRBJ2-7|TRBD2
CASSYRLAGRYEQYF
TGTGCCAGCAGTTACCGCCTAGCGGGTCGCTACGAGCAGTACTTC
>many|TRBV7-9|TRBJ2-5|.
CASSRGPQETQYF
TGTGCCAGCAGCCGTGGTCCCCAAGAGACCCAGTACTTC
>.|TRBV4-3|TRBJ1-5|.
CASSQIRGPQHF
TGCGCCAGCAGCCAAATTCGGGGGCCCCAGCATTTT
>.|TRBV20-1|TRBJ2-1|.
CSVGINEQFF
TGCAGTGTCGGAATCAATGAGCAGTTCTTC
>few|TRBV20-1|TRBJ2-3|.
CSASPLGGGSIDTQYF
TGCAGTGCTAGTCCTCTTGGTGGGGGATCAATAGATACGCAGTATTTT
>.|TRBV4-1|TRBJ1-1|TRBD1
CASRSWTGERTEAFF
TGCGCCAGCAGAAGTTGGACAGGCGAGAGGACTGAAGCTTTCTTT
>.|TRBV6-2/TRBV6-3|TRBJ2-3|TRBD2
CASSSSGTSGITDTQYF
TGTGCCAGCAGTTCTTCCGGGACTAGCGGGATCACAGATACGCAGTATTTT
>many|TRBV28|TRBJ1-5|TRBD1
CASRDRGRQPQHF
TGTGCCAGCAGGGACAGGGGTCGTCAGCCCCAGCATTTT
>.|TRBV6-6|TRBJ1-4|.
CASSDPGGAWEKLFF
TGTGCCAGCAGTGACCCTGGGGGGGCTTGGGAAAAACTGTTTTTT
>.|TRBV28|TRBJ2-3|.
CASSPIASLPLGTDTQYF
TGTGCCAGCAGTCCTATAGCGAGTCTACCCCTTGGCACAGATACGCAGTATTTT
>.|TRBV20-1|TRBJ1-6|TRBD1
CSARAGGQGIGPLHF
TGCAGTGCTAGAGCGGGGGGACAGGGAATCGGGCCCCTCCACTTT
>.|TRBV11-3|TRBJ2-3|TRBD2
CASSFRLAGGGPDTQYF
TGTGCCAGCAGCTTCCGACTAGCGGGGGGCGGCCCAGATACGCAGTATTTT
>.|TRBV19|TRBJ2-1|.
CASSILGGTEQFF
TGTGCCAGTAGTATTCTAGGAGGGACTGAGCAGTTCTTC
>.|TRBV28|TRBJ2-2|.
CASSSDRPTGELFF
TGTGCCAGCAGTTCGGACAGACCCACCGGGGAGCTGTTTTTT
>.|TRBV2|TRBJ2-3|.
CASSESDYTDTQYF
TGTGCCAGCAGTGAAAGTGACTACACAGATACGCAGTATTTT
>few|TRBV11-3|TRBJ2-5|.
CASSVGLRLGTQYF
TGTGCCAGCAGCGTGGGACTCCGGCTAGGGACCCAGTACTTC
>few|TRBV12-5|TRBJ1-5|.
CASGLWGGNQPQHF
TGTGCTAGTGGTTTGTGGGGGGGCAATCAGCCCCAGCATTTT
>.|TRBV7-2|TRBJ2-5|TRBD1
CASSGGQGGETQYF
TGTGCCAGCAGCGGAGGACAGGGTGGGGAGACCCAGTACTTC
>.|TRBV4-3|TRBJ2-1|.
CASSQEPGENEQFF
TGCGCCAGCAGCCAGGAGCCAGGGGAAAATGAGCAGTTCTTC
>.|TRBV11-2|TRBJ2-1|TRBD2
CASSQNGLAVYNEQFF
TGTGCCAGCAGCCAGAATGGACTAGCGGTATACAATGAGCAGTTCTTC
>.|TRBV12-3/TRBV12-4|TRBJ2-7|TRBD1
CASSPPGQGYGEQYF
TGTGCCAGCAGCCCCCCGGGACAGGGGTACGGCGAGCAGTACTTC